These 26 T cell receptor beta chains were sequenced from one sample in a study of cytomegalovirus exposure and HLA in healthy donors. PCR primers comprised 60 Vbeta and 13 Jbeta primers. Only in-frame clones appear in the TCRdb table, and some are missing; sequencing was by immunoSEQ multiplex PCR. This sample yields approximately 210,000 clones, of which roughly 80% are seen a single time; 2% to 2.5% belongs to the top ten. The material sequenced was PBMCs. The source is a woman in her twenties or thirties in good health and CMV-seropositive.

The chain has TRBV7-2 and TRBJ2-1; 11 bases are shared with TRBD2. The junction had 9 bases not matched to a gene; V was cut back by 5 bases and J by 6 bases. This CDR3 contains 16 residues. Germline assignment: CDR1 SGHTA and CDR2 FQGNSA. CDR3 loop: CASSLDGTSGSNEQFF. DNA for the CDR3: TGTGCCAGCAGCCTGGACGGGACTAGCGGCTCCAATGAGCAGTTCTTC.

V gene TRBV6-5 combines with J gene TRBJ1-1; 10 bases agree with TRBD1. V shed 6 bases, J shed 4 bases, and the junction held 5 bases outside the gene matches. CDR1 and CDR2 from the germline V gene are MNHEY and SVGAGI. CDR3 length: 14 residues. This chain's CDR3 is CASSYGTGATEAFF. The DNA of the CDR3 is TGTGCCAGCAGCTACGGGACAGGGGCCACTGAAGCTTTCTTT.

This CDR3 is CASSAGDSSGNTIYF. For the CDR3, the DNA is TGTGCCAGCAGTGCGGGGGACAGCTCTGGAAACACCATATATTTT. The J gene is TRBJ1-3, the V gene TRBV25-1, with TRBD1 matching 7 bases. Germline lookup yields CDR1 MGHDK and CDR2 SYGVNS. The CDR3 spans 15 residues. Unmatched junction bases numbered 3, after V lost 4 bases and J lost 0 bases.

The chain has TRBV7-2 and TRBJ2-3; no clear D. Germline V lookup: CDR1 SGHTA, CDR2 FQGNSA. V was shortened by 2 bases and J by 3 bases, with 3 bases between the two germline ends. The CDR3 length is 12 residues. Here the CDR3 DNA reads TGTGCCAGCAGCTTACGGACAGATACGCAGTATTTT. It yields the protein CASSLRTDTQYF.

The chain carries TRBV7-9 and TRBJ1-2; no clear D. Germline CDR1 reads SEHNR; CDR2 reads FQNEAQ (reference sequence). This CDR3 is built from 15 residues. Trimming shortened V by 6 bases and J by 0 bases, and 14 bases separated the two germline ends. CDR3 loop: CASREWQLTNYGYTF. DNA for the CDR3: TGTGCCAGCAGGGAGTGGCAGCTTACTAACTATGGCTACACCTTC. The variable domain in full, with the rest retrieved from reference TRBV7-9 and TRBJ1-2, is DTGVSQNPRHKITKRGQNVTFRCDPISEHNRLYWYRQTLGQGPEFLTYFQNEAQLEKSRLLSDRFSAERPKGSFSTLEIQRTEQGDSAMYLCASREWQLTNYGYTFGSGTRLTVV.

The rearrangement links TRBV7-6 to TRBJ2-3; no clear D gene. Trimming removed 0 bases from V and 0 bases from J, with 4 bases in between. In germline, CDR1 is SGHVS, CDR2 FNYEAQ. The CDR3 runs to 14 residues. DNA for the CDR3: TGTGCCAGCAGCTTAGCCGTGAGCACAGATACGCAGTATTTT. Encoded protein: CASSLAVSTDTQYF.

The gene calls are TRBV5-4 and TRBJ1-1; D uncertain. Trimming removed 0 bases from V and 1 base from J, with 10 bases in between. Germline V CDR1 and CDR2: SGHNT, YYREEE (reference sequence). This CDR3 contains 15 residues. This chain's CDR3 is CASSLGLGENTEAFF. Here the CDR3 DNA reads TGTGCCAGCAGCTTGGGGTTAGGAGAGAACACTGAAGCTTTCTTT. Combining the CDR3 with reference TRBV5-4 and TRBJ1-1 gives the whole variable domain ETGVTQSPTHLIKTRGQQVTLRCSSQSGHNTVSWYQQALGQGPQFIFQYYREEENGRGNFPPRFSGLQFPNYSSELNVNALELDDSALYLCASSLGLGENTEAFFGQGTRLTVV.

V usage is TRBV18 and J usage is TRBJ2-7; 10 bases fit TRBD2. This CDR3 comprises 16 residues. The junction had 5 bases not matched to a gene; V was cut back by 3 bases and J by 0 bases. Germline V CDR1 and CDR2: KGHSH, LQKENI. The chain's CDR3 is CASSPGLAPTSYEQYF. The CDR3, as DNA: TGTGCCAGCTCACCGGGACTAGCGCCGACCTCCTACGAGCAGTACTTC.

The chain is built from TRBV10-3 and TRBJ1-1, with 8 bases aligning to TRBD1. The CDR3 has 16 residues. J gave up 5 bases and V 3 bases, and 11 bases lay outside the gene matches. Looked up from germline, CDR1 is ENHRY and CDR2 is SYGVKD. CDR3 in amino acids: CAISERSGGSSTEAFF. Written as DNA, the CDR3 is TGTGCCATCAGTGAAAGGTCAGGGGGCTCGAGTACTGAAGCTTTCTTT.

The CDR3 DNA reads TGCGCCAGCAGTTCCGGCCTCTCGGGAGAGACCCAGTACTTC. This sequence encodes CASSSGLSGETQYF. This chain connects TRBV5-1 to TRBJ2-5, with D unresolved. CDR1 is SGHRS, CDR2 YFSETQ, per germline. CDR3 size: 14 residues. V lost 5 bases and J 4 bases, leaving 15 bases between the germline ends.

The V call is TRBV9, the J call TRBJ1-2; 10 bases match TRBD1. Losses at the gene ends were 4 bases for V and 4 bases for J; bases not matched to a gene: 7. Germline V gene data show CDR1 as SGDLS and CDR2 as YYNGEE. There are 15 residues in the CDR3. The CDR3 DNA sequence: TGTGCCAGCAGCCCTCGGACAGGGGGTGGCTATGGCTACACCTTC. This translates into CASSPRTGGGYGYTF.

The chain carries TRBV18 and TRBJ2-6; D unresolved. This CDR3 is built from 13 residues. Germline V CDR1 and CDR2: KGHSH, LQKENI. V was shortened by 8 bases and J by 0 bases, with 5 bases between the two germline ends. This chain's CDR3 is CASQNSGANVLTF. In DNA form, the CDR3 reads TGTGCCAGCCAGAACTCTGGGGCCAACGTCCTGACTTTC.

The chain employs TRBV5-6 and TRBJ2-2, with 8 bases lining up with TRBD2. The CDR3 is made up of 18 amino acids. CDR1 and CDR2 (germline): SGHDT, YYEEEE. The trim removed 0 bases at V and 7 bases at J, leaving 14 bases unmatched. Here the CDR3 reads CASSLEGRAGVRNGELFF. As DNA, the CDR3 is TGTGCCAGCAGCTTGGAAGGTCGAGCGGGAGTTAGGAACGGGGAGCTGTTTTTT. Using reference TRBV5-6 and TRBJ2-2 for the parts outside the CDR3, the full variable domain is DAGVTQSPTHLIKTRGQQVTLRCSPKSGHDTVSWYQQALGQGPQFIFQYYEEEERQRGNFPDRFSGHQFPNYSSELNVNALLLGDSALYLCASSLEGRAGVRNGELFFGEGSRLTVL.

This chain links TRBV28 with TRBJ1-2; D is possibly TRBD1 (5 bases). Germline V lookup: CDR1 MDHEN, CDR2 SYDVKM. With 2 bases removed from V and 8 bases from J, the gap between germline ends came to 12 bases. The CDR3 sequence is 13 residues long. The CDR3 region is CASSLTQGGGYTF. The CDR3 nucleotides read TGTGCCAGCAGTTTAACCCAGGGAGGGGGCTACACCTTC.

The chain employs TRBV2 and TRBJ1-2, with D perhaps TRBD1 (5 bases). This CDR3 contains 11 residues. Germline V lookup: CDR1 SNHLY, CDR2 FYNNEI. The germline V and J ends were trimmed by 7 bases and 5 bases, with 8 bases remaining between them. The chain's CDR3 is CASTGRYGYTF. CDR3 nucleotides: TGTGCCAGCACAGGGCGGTATGGCTACACCTTC.

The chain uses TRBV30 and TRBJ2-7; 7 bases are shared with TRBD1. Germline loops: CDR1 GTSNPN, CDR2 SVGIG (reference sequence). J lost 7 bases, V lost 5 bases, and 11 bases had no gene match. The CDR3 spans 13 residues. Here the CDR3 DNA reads TGTGCCTGGGCCAGACAGGGCATGGGGGAGCAGTACTTC. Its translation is CAWARQGMGEQYF.

In DNA form, the CDR3 reads TGCGCCAGCAGCTTGGTCCTAACAGGGCTGGATACGCAGTATTTT. It specifies CASSLVLTGLDTQYF. The rearrangement links TRBV5-1 to TRBJ2-3; maybe TRBD1 (6 bases). CDR3 length: 15 amino acids. Between the trimmed V and J ends, which lost 0 bases and 6 bases, there was a span of 14 bases. The germline gives CDR1 SGHRS, CDR2 YFSETQ.

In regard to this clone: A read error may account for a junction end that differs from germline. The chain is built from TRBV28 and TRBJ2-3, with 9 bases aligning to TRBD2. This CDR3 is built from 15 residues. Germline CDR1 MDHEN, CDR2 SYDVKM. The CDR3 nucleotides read TGTGCCAGCAGTTTTTCTAGCGGGGACACAGATGCGCAGTATTTT. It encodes CASSFSSGDTDAQYF.

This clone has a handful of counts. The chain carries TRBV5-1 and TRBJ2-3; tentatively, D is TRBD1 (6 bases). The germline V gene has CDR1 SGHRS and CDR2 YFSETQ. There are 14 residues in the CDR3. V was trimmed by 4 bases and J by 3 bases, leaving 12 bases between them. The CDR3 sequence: CASSVQGETDTQYF. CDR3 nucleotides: TGCGCCAGCAGCGTACAGGGTGAGACAGATACGCAGTATTTT.

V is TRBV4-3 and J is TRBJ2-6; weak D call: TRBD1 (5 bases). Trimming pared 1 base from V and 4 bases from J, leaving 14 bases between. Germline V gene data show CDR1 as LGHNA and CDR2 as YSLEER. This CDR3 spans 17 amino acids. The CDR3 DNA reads TGCGCCAGCAGCCAAGCCCCACCAGGGTCAGGGGCCAACGTCCTGACTTTC. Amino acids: CASSQAPPGSGANVLTF.

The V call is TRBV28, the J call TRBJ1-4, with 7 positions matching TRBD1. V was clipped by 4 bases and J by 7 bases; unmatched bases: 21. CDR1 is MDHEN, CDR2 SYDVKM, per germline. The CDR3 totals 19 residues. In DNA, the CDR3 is TGTGCCAGCAGTTCCTACAGGGGAAGGTCCTGGGTGGACAGTGAAAAACTGTTTTTT. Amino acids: CASSSYRGRSWVDSEKLFF.

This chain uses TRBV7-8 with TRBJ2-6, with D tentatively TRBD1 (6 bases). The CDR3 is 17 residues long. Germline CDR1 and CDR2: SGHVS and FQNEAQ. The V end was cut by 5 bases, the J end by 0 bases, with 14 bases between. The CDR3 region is CASSPRQVLSGANVLTF. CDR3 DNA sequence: TGTGCCAGCAGCCCCCGACAGGTACTCTCTGGGGCCAACGTCCTGACTTTC.

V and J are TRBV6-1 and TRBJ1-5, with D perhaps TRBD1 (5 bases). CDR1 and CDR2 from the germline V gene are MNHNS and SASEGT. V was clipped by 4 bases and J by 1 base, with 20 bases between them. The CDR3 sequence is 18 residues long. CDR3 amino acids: CASSGGQGELRSNQPQHF. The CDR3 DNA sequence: TGTGCCAGCAGTGGCGGCCAGGGCGAGTTACGAAGCAATCAGCCCCAGCATTTT.

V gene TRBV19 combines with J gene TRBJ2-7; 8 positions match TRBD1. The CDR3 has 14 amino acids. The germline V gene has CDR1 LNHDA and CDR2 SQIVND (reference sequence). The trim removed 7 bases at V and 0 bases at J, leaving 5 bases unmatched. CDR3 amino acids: CASTPDRASYEQYF. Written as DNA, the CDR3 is TGTGCCAGTACCCCGGACAGGGCCTCCTACGAGCAGTACTTC.

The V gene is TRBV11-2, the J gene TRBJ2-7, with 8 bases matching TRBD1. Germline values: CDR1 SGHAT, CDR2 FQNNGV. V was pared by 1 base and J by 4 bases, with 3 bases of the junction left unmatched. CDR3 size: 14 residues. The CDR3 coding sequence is TGTGCCAGCAGCTTAGGGACAGGGCCGTACGAGCAGTACTTC. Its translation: CASSLGTGPYEQYF.

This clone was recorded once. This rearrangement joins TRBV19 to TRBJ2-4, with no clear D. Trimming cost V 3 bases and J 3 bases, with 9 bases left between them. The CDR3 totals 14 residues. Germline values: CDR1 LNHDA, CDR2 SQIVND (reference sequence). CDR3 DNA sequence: TGTGCCAGTAGTATTTATAGAGGCAAAAACATTCAGTACTTC. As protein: CASSIYRGKNIQYF.